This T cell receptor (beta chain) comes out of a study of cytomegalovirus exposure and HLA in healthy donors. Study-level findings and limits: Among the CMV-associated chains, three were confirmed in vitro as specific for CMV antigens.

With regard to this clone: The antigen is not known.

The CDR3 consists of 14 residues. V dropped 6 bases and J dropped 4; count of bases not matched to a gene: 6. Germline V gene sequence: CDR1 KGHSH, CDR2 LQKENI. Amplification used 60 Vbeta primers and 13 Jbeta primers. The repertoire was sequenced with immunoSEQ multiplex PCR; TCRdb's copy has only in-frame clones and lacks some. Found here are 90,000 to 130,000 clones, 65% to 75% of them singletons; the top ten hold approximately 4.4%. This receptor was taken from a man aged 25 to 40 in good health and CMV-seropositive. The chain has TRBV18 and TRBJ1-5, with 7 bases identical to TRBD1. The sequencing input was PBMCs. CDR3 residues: CASSPGQKNQPQHF. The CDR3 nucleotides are TGTGCCAGCTCCCCGGGACAGAAAAATCAGCCCCAGCATTTT.